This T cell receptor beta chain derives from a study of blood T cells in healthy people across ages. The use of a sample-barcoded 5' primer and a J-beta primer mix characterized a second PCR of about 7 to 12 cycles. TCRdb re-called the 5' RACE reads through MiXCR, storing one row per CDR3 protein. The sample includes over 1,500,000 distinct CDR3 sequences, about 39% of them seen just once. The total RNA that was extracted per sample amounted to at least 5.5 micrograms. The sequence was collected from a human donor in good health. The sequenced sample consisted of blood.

The CDR3 DNA reads TGTGCCAGCAGCTTAGTGGGGACTGCCATCGGGGAGACCCAGTACTTC. This gives the protein CASSLVGTAIGETQYF. The rearrangement links TRBV7-2 to TRBJ2-5, with D possibly being TRBD2 (6 bases). CDR1 is SGHTA and CDR2 is FQGNSA in the germline V gene. Trimming stripped 1 base from V and 5 bases from J, with 17 bases between. The CDR3 covers 16 residues.